This T cell receptor (beta chain) derives from a study of CD8+ T cells in alopecia areata (dated by TCRdb to 2017 to 2018). Study-wide context: The treated patients, all with moderate-to-severe alopecia areata, were enrolled in an open-label pilot trial of oral tofacitinib given at 5 to 10 mg twice daily. Patients received tofacitinib for 6 to 18 months and were then followed off drug for 6 months to check for delayed response and recurrence. Biopsies were taken from tofacitinib-treated patients at baseline and at 4 and 24 weeks of treatment, and a later scalp biopsy was taken in several of the tofacitinib-treated patients. immunoSEQ multiplex PCR using 35 Vbeta forward primers and 13 Jbeta reverse primers was used to amplify TCRbeta CDR3 regions. The RNA source kit depended on sample type: the PAXgene miRNA kit for fixed scalp, the miRNeasy kit for PBMCs, and the RNeasy kit for mouse skin. To study T cell clonal expansion in alopecia areata, the researchers applied high-throughput TCRbeta sequencing to both the C3H/HeJ mouse model and human patients. The SALT score, which quantifies the percentage of affected scalp surface area, was used to measure disease severity in treated patients. Scalp clonality was compared among normal scalp (n=4), patchy alopecia areata scalp (n=8), and alopecia totalis/universalis scalp (n=8). In humans, TCRbeta sequencing was performed on scalp tissue and on sorted CD4+ and CD8+ peripheral blood T cells from healthy controls and from patients with patchy or totalis/universalis alopecia areata.

To prepare the library, the immunoSEQ multiplex PCR assay was applied. For TCR sequencing, RNA was extracted from every sample and reverse transcribed into cDNA to serve as template. SuperScript III was used to make first-strand cDNA, primed with a 2:1 mix of oligo-dT and random hexamers. Amplification bias was assessed with a synthetic immune receptor repertoire, and residual bias was removed computationally. On the study's bioinformatics: Raw reads were preprocessed for error removal, and CDR3 was defined according to IMGT conventions as running from the conserved cysteine to phenylalanine. Clonality was computed as 1 minus the Shannon entropy, with the entropy normalized by log2 of the number of productive unique TCRs. Whether scalp clones were CD4 or CD8 was inferred by matching scalp TCRbeta sequences against CD4 and CD8 repertoires sorted from blood. Sourced from immuneACCESS, this table was stored by TCRdb with only in-frame sequences that have V and J called. A share of the clones is absent; for the studies checked, an unresolved V gene accounts for under half, and the remainder has no known explanation. The V and J calls and clone size come from that table; D and trimming were worked out from the DNA. This sample lists more than 90,000 clones; 58% were detected once. More than 25% of the sample goes to the ten largest clones.

To note about this clone: Its antigen remains undetermined. Per-base quality was not reported, and no clone a single base away is much larger than it.

Results the study describes overall, beyond this receptor: Because the treated cohort was small and included a single nonresponder, larger studies are needed to assess links between baseline CD8+ expansion and response. Shared TCR sequences between patients were less evident than in mice, which may be partly attributable to HLA diversity in the patient population. Tofacitinib significantly lowered scalp clonality and the number of expanded CD8+ clones among the top 100 scalp clones. Scalp TCR repertoire analysis is complicated because resident alphabeta T cells in normal human skin are also sequenced, whereas mouse skin is dominated by gammadelta T cells. Compared with normal scalp, lesional scalp had higher clonality and more expanded CD8+ clones, particularly in alopecia totalis/universalis, a pattern that suggests antigenic drive. Many expanded lesional clones were found to persist in scalp and blood during tofacitinib treatment, and relapse after treatment cessation may be partly explained by this persistence.

The time point label, read with the paper, signifies: about 4 weeks on oral tofacitinib. The sample's treatment or condition label, in plain terms: oral pan-JAK inhibitor, 5-10 mg twice daily. Lesional scalp punch biopsies and peripheral blood were collected from alopecia areata patients. PBMCs were isolated by density centrifugation and stained for CD3, CD4 and CD8, after which CD4+ and CD8+ T cells were sorted on a FACSAria. The specimen comprised CD8+ T cells sorted from blood, sampled at week 4, from a patient treated with tofacitinib. The TCR comes from a human donor with alopecia areata.

CDR3 protein: CASIGTGTEAFF. The nucleotide sequence is TGTGCCAGCATTGGGACCGGGACTGAAGCTTTCTTT. The rearranged chain carries TRBV27 and TRBJ1-1; 5 matching bases give a weak D call of TRBD1. Via the germline V gene (reference sequence), CDR1 is MNHEY and CDR2 SMNVEV. There are 12 amino acids in the CDR3, from cysteine to phenylalanine inclusive. Left in the record is the CDR3 DNA by itself, 36 bases read in frame from the first base. At the junction V is shortened by 7 bases and J by 5 bases, with 11 bases in between.